These 19 T cell receptor beta chains were sequenced from one sample in a study of breast tumors, draining lymph nodes, adjacent tissues (TCRdb year 2016). The axillary draining lymph nodes of breast cancer patients were the source of the lymph node samples. Library method: multiplex PCR. Instrument on record: Illumina HiSeq 2000. The public reads were reanalyzed by TCRdb: fastp trimming at Q25, MiXCR alignment, in-frame beta chains only. Rows merge per CDR3 protein into single entries with the most common DNA and genes. The sample includes around 140,000 distinct CDR3 sequences, with 32% observed a single time. The ten most abundant clones make up around 2.3% of the sample. The sequenced sample was axillary lymph node tissue. Source of these receptors: a female donor with breast cancer. Some clones in this sample may be carry-over from other donors' samples.

This clonotype was seen repeatedly, ten times or more. One junction end disagrees with the germline gene, perhaps due to a read error. The V gene is TRBV7-2, the J gene TRBJ1-2; D gene ambiguous. Germline V CDR1 and CDR2: SGHTA, FQGNSA. The CDR3 totals 15 residues. The CDR3 bases are TGTGCCAGCAGCTTATCGACGGAGGCTAACTATGGCTACCCCTTC. It encodes CASSLSTEANYGYPF.

This clonotype was picked up many times. The chain recombines TRBV3-1 with TRBJ2-2; D is ambiguous. Trimming took off 1 base at V and 7 bases at J, with 10 bases between the two ends. The length of the CDR3 is 14 residues. Germline-derived CDR1 and CDR2 are LGHDT and YNNKEL (reference sequence). This CDR3 is CASSQVVLLGELFF. The CDR3 region has the DNA TGTGCCAGCAGCCAAGTCGTCCTACTCGGGGAGCTGTTTTTT. Full variable domain (missing parts from reference TRBV3-1 and TRBJ2-2): DTAVSQTPKYLVTQMGNDKSIKCEQNLGHDTMYWYKQDSKKFLKIMFSYNNKELIINETVPNRFSPKSPDKAHLNLHINSLELGDSAVYFCASSQVVLLGELFFGEGSRLTVL.

This clonotype was seen many times. V gene TRBV10-3 combines with J gene TRBJ2-3; 9 nucleotides match TRBD2. In germline, CDR1 is ENHRY, CDR2 SYGVKD. J was trimmed by 6 bases and V by 7 bases; bases with no gene match: 8. CDR3 length equals 14 residues. Here the CDR3 DNA reads TGTGCCATCACAAAGCGGGGGGCGTCGGATACGCAGTATTTT. Translating gives CAITKRGASDTQYF.

This clonotype has a handful of counts. One base away lies a much larger clone, so this may be a sequencing read error. This sequence joins TRBV18 and TRBJ2-7; 8 bases are a match to TRBD1. The CDR3 consists of 15 residues. Germline CDR1 KGHSH, CDR2 LQKENI. V lost 8 bases and J lost 0; bases outside the gene matches: 9. DNA of the CDR3: TGTGCCAGCCCGGCCGGGACAGGCGACTCCTACGAGCAGTACTTC. Encoded protein: CASPAGTGDSYEQYF.

This clonotype came up a few times. The chain combines TRBV6-5 with TRBJ2-1; TRBD2 matches at 8 bases. V shed 5 bases, J shed 3 bases, and the junction held 6 bases outside the gene matches. The CDR3 sequence is 15 residues long. Germline loops: CDR1 MNHEY, CDR2 SVGAGI. The CDR3 loop reads CASSHGGGGYNEQFF. The CDR3 nucleotides are TGTGCCAGCAGTCACGGGGGGGGAGGCTACAATGAGCAGTTCTTC.

This clonotype was detected many times. This chain uses TRBV2 with TRBJ2-7; 9 bases are shared with TRBD1. The CDR3 consists of 15 residues. Per the germline V gene, CDR1 is SNHLY and CDR2 is FYNNEI. The trim removed 4 bases at V and 3 bases at J, leaving 7 bases unmatched. CDR3 DNA: TGTGCCAGCAGTGGCGGGGACAGGGAGTTCTACGAGCAGTACTTC. This encodes CASSGGDREFYEQYF.

In the case of this clonotype: Since no conserved phenylalanine or tryptophan closes the CDR3, a read error is the likely cause. The limits of the CDR3 on the DNA are not certain, so only TCRdb's listed CDR3 is given. The chain couples TRBV7-9 to TRBJ1-2. Germline values: CDR1 SEHNR, CDR2 FQNEAQ (reference sequence). The CDR3 is 10 residues long, counting both termini. The CDR3 sequence is CASSLANRAL.

This clonotype was detected many times. The CDR3 is CASSVDGFSNQPQHF. The CDR3 nucleotides read TGTGCCAGCAGCGTAGACGGTTTTAGCAATCAGCCCCAGCATTTT. This rearrangement joins TRBV9 to TRBJ1-5; D is uncertain. The CDR3 length is 15 residues. CDR1 and CDR2 (germline): SGDLS, YYNGEE. V lost 0 bases and J 0 bases, leaving 7 bases between the germline ends.

Comments on this clonotype: A much bigger clone sits one base away, suggesting this may be a read error. This chain links TRBV7-6 with TRBJ2-5; D may be TRBD2 (6 bases). Per germline, CDR1 SGHVS and CDR2 FNYEAQ. The CDR3 spans 15 residues. Here the CDR3 DNA reads TGTGCCAGCAGCTTAGAGGGCGGGGCGCAAGAGACCCAGCACTTC. Amino acids: CASSLEGGAQETQHF. Full variable domain (remainder filled in from reference TRBV7-6 and TRBJ2-5): GAGVSQSPRYKVTKRGQDVALRCDPISGHVSLYWYRQALGQGPEFLTYFNYEAQQDKSGLPNDRFSAERPEGSISTLTIQRTEQRDSAMYRCASSLEGGAQETQHFGPGTRLLVL.

As regards this clonotype: Possible read error: a much larger clone is one base away. This CDR3 reads CASSHYGTGGDEQFF. DNA for the CDR3: TGTGCCAGCAGTCACTATGGGACAGGGGGCGATGAGCAGTTCTTC. The V gene is TRBV6-5, the J gene TRBJ2-1; TRBD1 matches at 12 bases. Per germline, CDR1 MNHEY and CDR2 SVGAGI. Trimming took 5 bases from V and 8 from J; bases not matched to a gene: 7. This CDR3 is 15 amino acids long.

This clonotype was observed a handful of times. The V call is TRBV5-1, the J call TRBJ1-1, with 9 bases that match TRBD1. This CDR3 contains 15 residues. Germline CDR1 reads SGHRS; CDR2 reads YFSETQ. V trimming: 1 base; J trimming: 4 bases; junction bases outside the gene matches: 5. CDR3 in amino acids: CASSLYTGGGTEAFF. The CDR3 bases are TGCGCCAGCAGCTTGTATACAGGGGGCGGCACTGAAGCTTTCTTT.

This clonotype was counted many times. The chain employs TRBV6-5 and TRBJ2-2; possible D gene TRBD1, 6 bases. The CDR3 extends over 15 amino acids. V gave up 6 bases and J gave up 4 bases, with 15 bases separating them. Germline CDR1 MNHEY, CDR2 SVGAGI. This chain's CDR3 is CASRTQGLGTGELFF. Written as DNA, the CDR3 is TGTGCCAGCAGGACACAGGGTCTCGGCACCGGGGAGCTGTTTTTT.

The chain couples TRBV12-5 to TRBJ1-1; no reliable D call. The CDR3 runs 13 residues. The germline V gene encodes CDR1 LGHNT and CDR2 FRNRAP. Trimming cost V 6 bases and J 0 bases, with 8 bases left between them. The CDR3 DNA is TGTGCTAGTGGGTACGACATGAACACTGAAGCTTTCTTT. Its protein product is CASGYDMNTEAFF.

This clonotype was observed many times. The DNA of the CDR3 is TGTGCCAGCAGCCCGACTAATACAATGAGTGAGCAGTTCTTC. This encodes CASSPTNTMSEQFF. The chain links TRBV6-5 to TRBJ2-1; the D gene is possibly TRBD2 (5 bases). Trimming took off 6 bases at V and 9 bases at J, with 18 bases between the two ends. CDR1 and CDR2 (germline): MNHEY, SVGAGI. This CDR3 comprises 14 residues.

The gene calls are TRBV5-1 and TRBJ2-3; tentative D call: TRBD2 (7 bases). The CDR3 loop spans 15 amino acids. The germline V gene has CDR1 SGHRS and CDR2 YFSETQ. V shed 4 bases and J shed 11 bases, with 23 bases lying between them. Here the CDR3 reads CASSRGGTSYNEQYF. CDR3 coding DNA: TGCGCCAGCAGCAGGGGGGGGACCTCCTACAATGAGCAGTATTTT.

This clonotype occurred many times. This chain links TRBV11-2 with TRBJ2-1; D may match TRBD1 or TRBD2 (5 bases each). The germline CDR1 and CDR2 sequences are SGHAT and FQNNGV. This CDR3 contains 14 residues. Trimming shortened V by 4 bases and J by 7 bases, and 14 bases separated the two germline ends. In DNA, the CDR3 is TGTGCCAGCAGCTCGGCCGGGGCCGGGAATGAGCAGTTCTTC. It is translated as CASSSAGAGNEQFF.

This clonotype showed up many times. At one end, the junction sequence differs from germline, possibly due to a read error. V usage is TRBV20-1 and J usage is TRBJ2-5; 8 bases match TRBD2. This CDR3 comprises 11 residues. Germline CDR1 DFQATT, CDR2 SNEGSKA (reference sequence). CDR3 in DNA: TGCAGTGCTAGCGGGAGGGAGACCCAGTCCTTC. It translates to CSASGRETQSF.

With respect to this clonotype: This could be a read error, since a much larger clone is one nucleotide away. The chain is built from TRBV6-1 and TRBJ2-7, with D unclear. This CDR3 contains 12 residues. Germline CDR1 is MNHNS and CDR2 is SASEGT. V was shortened by 8 bases and J by 0 bases, with 8 bases between the two germline ends. Here the CDR3 DNA reads TGTGCCAGCTGGCAGGACTCCTACGAGCAGTACTTC. It specifies CASWQDSYEQYF.

At least ten counts were recorded for this clonotype. The junction differs from germline at one of its ends, possibly a read error. The chain recombines TRBV6-5 with TRBJ1-4; perhaps TRBD1 as D (5 bases). The length of the CDR3 is 15 residues. Germline CDR1 reads MNHEY; CDR2 reads SVGAGI. For the CDR3, the DNA is TGTGCCAGCAGTCACTCCGGGACGGTGGGTGAAAAACTGTTTTTT. Protein: CASSHSGTVGEKLFF.